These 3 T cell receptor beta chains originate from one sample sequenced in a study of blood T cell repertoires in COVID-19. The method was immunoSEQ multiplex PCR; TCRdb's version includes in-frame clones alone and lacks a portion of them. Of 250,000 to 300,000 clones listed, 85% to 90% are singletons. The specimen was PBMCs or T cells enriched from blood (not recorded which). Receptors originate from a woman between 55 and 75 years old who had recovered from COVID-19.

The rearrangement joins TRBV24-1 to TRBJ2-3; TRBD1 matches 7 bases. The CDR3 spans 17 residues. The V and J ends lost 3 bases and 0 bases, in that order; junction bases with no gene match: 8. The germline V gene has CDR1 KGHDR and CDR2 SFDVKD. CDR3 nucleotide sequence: TGTGCCACCAGTGATCTGACAGGGAAATCGAGCACAGATACGCAGTATTTT. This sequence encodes CATSDLTGKSSTDTQYF.

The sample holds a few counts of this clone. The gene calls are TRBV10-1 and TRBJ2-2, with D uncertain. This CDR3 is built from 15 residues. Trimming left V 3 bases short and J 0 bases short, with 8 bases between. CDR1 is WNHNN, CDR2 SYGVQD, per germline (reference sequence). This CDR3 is CASSEQTPNTGELFF. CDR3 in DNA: TGCGCCAGCAGTGAACAGACACCGAACACCGGGGAGCTGTTTTTT.

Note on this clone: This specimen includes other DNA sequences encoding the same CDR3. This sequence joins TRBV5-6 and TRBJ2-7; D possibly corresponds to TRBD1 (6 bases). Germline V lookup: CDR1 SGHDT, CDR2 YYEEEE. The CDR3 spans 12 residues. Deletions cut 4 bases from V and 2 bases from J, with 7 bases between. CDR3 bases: TGTGCCAGCAGCCGACAGGCCTACGAGCAGTACTTC. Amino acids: CASSRQAYEQYF.